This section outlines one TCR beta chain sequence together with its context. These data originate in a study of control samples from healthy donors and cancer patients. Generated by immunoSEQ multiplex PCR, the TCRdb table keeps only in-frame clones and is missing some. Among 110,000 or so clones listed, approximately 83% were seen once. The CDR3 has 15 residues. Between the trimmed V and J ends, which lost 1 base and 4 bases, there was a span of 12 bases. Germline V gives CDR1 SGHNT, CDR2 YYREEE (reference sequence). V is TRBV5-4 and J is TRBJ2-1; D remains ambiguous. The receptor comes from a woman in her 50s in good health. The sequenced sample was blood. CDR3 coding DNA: TGTGCCAGCAGCTTGTTCGTTTCGACTTACAATGAGCAGTTCTTC. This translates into CASSLFVSTYNEQFF.